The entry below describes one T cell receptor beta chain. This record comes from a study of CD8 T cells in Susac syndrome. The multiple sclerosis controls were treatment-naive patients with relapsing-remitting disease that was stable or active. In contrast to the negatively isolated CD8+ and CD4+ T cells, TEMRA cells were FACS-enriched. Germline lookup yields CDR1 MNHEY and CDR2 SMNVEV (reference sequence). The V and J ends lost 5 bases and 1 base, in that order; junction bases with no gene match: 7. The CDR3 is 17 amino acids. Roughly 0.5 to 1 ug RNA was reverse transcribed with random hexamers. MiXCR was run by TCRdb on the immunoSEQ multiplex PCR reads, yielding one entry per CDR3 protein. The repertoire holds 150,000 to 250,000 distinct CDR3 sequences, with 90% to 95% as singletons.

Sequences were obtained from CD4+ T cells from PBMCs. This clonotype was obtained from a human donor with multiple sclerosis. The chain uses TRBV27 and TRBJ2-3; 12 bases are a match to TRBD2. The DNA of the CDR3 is TGTGCCAGCAGTCCCCCTAGCGGGAGGGCCCGCACAGATACGCAGTATTTT. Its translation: CASSPPSGRARTDTQYF.